The 7 T cell receptor beta chains listed next were all sequenced from one sample in a study of blood T cells in healthy people across ages. Using a J-beta primer mix together with a sample-barcoded 5' primer, a second PCR was run for about 6 to 12 cycles. TCRdb used MiXCR to reprocess the 5' RACE reads, holding one entry per CDR3 protein. The data contain some 880,000 distinct CDR3 sequences, under 40% of them singletons. The sequenced material came from blood. The origin of the receptors is a young man in good health.

The table lists this clonotype with many counts. One end of the junction is discordant with germline, which a read error may explain. V and J are TRBV5-1 and TRBJ2-5; D is unresolved. Per the germline V gene, CDR1 is SGHRS and CDR2 is YFSETQ. CDR3 length: 13 residues. For the CDR3, the DNA is TGTGCCAGCAGTTTGGCGGCAGAAGAGACCCAGTACTTC. Protein sequence: CASSLAAEETQYF.

For this clonotype: Being one base from a much bigger clone, this may be a read error. The chain has TRBV7-2 and TRBJ2-1; D not certain. V dropped 5 bases and J dropped 13 bases, with 18 bases sitting between them. CDR3 length: 13 residues. Germline V gives CDR1 SGHTA, CDR2 FQGNSA. CDR3 region: CASSAAPTETQFF. The DNA of the CDR3 is TGTGCCAGCAGCGCCGCTCCTACAGAGACCCAGTTCTTC. Filled out from reference TRBV7-2 and TRBJ2-1, the complete variable domain reads GAGVSQSPSNKVTEKGKDVELRCDPISGHTALYWYRQSLGQGLEFLIYFQGNSAPDKSGLPSDRFSAERTGGSVSTLTIQRTQQEDSAVYLCASSAAPTETQFFGPGTRLTVL.

The rearrangement joins TRBV6-5 to TRBJ2-5; tentative D call: TRBD1 (6 bases). Trimming shortened V by 5 bases and J by 2 bases, and 15 bases separated the two germline ends. Per germline, CDR1 MNHEY and CDR2 SVGAGI. There are 15 residues in the CDR3. The chain's CDR3 is CASSRSTGEQETQYF. In nucleotides, the CDR3 is TGTGCCAGCAGTCGTTCGACAGGAGAACAAGAGACCCAGTACTTC.

The chain couples TRBV11-2 to TRBJ2-4; TRBD1 is a possible D gene (6 bases). The J call is doubtful: the DNA matches TRBJ2-7 better. The germline V gene encodes CDR1 SGHAT and CDR2 FQNNGV. There are 13 residues in the CDR3. Written as DNA, the CDR3 is TGTGCCAGCAGCTTAGCGGGGACAAACGAGCAGTACTTC. As protein: CASSLAGTNEQYF.

This clonotype was found many times. The chain joins TRBV7-2 to TRBJ2-1, with 13 bases fitting TRBD2. The CDR3 is made up of 18 amino acids. Looked up from germline, CDR1 is SGHTA and CDR2 is FQGNSA. Losses at the gene ends were 5 bases for V and 0 bases for J; bases not matched to a gene: 7. The CDR3 loop reads CASSPGLAGRSSYNEQFF. The CDR3 DNA is TGTGCCAGCAGCCCGGGACTAGCGGGGCGCAGCTCCTACAATGAGCAGTTCTTC.

The chain links TRBV28 to TRBJ2-5, with 7 nucleotides matching TRBD1. Germline V gene sequence: CDR1 MDHEN, CDR2 SYDVKM. CDR3 size: 16 residues. The junction had 9 bases not matched to a gene; V was cut back by 5 bases and J by 0 bases. Here the CDR3 DNA reads TGTGCCAGCAGTCCGCTTGTGGGACAGAACCAAGAGACCCAGTACTTC. Its protein product is CASSPLVGQNQETQYF.

On this clonotype itself: A read error may be the cause here, since a much bigger clone is one base away. CDR3 loop: CAGSLGPTAAKNIQYF. The CDR3 DNA follows: TGTGCCGGCAGCTTAGGCCCTACAGCAGCCAAAAACATTCAGTACTTC. The chain has TRBV7-9 and TRBJ2-4; no reliable D call. In germline, CDR1 is SEHNR, CDR2 FQNEAQ (reference sequence). The CDR3 spans 16 residues. Together with reference TRBV7-9 and TRBJ2-4, the CDR3 gives the full variable domain: DTGVSQNPRHKITKRGQNVTFRCDPISEHNRLYWYRQTLGQGPEFLTYFQNEAQLEKSRLLSDRFSAERPKGSFSTLEIQRTEQGDSAMYLCAGSLGPTAAKNIQYFGAGTRLSVL.